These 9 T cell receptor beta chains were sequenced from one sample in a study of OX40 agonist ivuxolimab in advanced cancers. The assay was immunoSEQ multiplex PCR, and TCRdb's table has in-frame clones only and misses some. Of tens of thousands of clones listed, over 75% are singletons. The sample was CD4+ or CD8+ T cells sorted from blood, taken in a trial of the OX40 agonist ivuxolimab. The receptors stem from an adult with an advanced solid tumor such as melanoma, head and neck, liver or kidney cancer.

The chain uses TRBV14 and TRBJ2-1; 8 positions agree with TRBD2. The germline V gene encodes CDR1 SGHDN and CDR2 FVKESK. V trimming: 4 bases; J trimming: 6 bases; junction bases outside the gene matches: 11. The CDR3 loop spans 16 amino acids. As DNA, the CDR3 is TGTGCCAGCAGCCCGGCGCGGGGGGTTGGGATCAATGAGCAGTTCTTC. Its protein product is CASSPARGVGINEQFF.

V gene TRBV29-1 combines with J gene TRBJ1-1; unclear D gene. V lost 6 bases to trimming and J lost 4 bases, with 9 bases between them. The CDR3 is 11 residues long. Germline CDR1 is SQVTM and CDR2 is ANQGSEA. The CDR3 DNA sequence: TGCAGCGTCCCAATGGGCACTGAAGCTTTCTTT. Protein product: CSVPMGTEAFF.

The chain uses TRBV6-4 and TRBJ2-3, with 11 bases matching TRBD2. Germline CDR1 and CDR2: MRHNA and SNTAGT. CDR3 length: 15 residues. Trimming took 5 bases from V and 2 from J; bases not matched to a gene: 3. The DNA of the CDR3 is TGTGCCAGCAGTTTGACTAGCGGGATCACAGATACGCAGTATTTT. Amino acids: CASSLTSGITDTQYF.

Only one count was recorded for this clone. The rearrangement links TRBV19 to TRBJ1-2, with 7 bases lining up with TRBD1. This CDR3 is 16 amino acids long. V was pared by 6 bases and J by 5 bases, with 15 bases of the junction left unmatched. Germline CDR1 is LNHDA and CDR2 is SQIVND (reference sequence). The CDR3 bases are TGTGCCAGTAGCCTCGGTGGGTCAGGGGGTGATTATGGCTACACCTTC. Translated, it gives CASSLGGSGGDYGYTF.

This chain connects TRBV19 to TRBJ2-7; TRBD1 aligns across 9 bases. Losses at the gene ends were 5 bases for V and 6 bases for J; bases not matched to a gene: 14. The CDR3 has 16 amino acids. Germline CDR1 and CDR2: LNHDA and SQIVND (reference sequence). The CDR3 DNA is TGTGCCAGTAGTCCCTCAGGGACAGGGATGTTAGGCGAGCAGTACTTC. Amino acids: CASSPSGTGMLGEQYF.

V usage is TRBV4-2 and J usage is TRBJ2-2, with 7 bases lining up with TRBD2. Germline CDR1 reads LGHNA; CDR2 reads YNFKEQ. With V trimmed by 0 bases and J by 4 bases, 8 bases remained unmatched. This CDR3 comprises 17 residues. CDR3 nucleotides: TGTGCCAGCAGCCAAGATCCCCAGCGGGGACGCACCGGGGAGCTGTTTTTT. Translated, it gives CASSQDPQRGRTGELFF.

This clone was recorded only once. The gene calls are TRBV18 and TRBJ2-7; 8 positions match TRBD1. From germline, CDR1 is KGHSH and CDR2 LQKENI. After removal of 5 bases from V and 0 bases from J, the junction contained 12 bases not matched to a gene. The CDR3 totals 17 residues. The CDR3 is CASSSNRGQASSYEQYF. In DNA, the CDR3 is TGTGCCAGCTCATCAAATCGGGGACAGGCGAGCTCCTACGAGCAGTACTTC.

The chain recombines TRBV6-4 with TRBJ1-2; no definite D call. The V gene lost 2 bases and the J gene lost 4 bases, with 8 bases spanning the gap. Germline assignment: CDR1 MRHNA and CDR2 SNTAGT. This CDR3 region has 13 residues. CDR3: CASSDKGPYGYTF. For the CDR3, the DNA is TGTGCCAGCAGTGACAAGGGCCCCTATGGCTACACCTTC.

CDR3 residues: CASSYLRTGTDLAFF. Written as DNA, the CDR3 is TGTGCCAGCAGTTACTTGCGCACCGGGACAGATTTAGCTTTCTTT. J is TRBJ1-1 and V is TRBV6-6, with 7 bases matching TRBD1. Germline trimming cut 1 base from V and 10 bases from J; bases unmatched to any gene: 12. The CDR3 has 15 amino acids. Germline loops: CDR1 MNHNY, CDR2 SVGAGI (reference sequence).